A selection of T cell receptor beta chains follows, all from one sample in a study of cytomegalovirus exposure and HLA in healthy donors. Only in-frame clones appear in the TCRdb table, and some are missing; sequencing was by immunoSEQ multiplex PCR. There are fewer than 85,000 clones in the sample, with approximately 3.6% held by the top ten. The sample comprised PBMCs. The origin of the receptors is a female donor in good health and CMV-seropositive. The CDR3 runs from the conserved cysteine through the conserved F or W. D genes are given only for firm matches.

j_gene,d_gene,v_gene,CDR3nt,CDR3aa
TRBJ1-1,.,TRBV11-2,TGTGCCAGCAGCTTACAGCCAACCCAGGGTGCACGTTGGCCTGAAGCTTTCTTT,CASSLQPTQGARWPEAFF
TRBJ2-7,.,TRBV6-5,TGTGCCAGCAGCAGGAGCGGTGTCTCCTACGAGCAGTACTTC,CASSRSGVSYEQYF
TRBJ1-1,.,TRBV5-1,TGCGCCAGCAGCTTGGGGGAGGGGAACACTGAAGCTTTCTTT,CASSLGEGNTEAFF
TRBJ2-3,.,TRBV2,TGTGCCAGCATGAACGGGAGAGGCACAGATACGCAGTATTTT,CASMNGRGTDTQYF
TRBJ1-2,.,TRBV7-2,TGTGCCAGCAGCTTAGTCTACACTCCAGCGCGAGGCTACACCTTC,CASSLVYTPARGYTF
TRBJ2-7,TRBD1,TRBV19,TGTGCCAGTAGTCCCAAGACAGGGAGCCACGAGCAGTACTTC,CASSPKTGSHEQYF
TRBJ1-5,TRBD1,TRBV2,TGTGCCAGCAGCGGGACAGCTAATAGCAATCAGCCCCAGCATTTT,CASSGTANSNQPQHF
TRBJ2-1,TRBD1,TRBV18,TGTGCCAGCTCACAGGACAGGGGGCGCCCCAATGAGCAGTTCTTC,CASSQDRGRPNEQFF
TRBJ2-1,TRBD2,TRBV11-2,TGTGCCAGCAGCCCAGCGCCAGCGGGAGGGGCTTCCTACAATGAGCAGTTCTTC,CASSPAPAGGASYNEQFF
TRBJ2-7,.,TRBV4-3,TGCGCCAGCAGCCAAGACGGGGGCTCCTACGAGCAGTACTTC,CASSQDGGSYEQYF
TRBJ1-5,.,TRBV15,TGTGCCACCAGCGCGTTATATAGCAATCAGCCCCAGCATTTT,CATSALYSNQPQHF
TRBJ1-1,TRBD1,TRBV5-1,TGCGCCAGCGAGCCGGGACAGCTGAACACTGAAGCTTTCTTT,CASEPGQLNTEAFF
TRBJ1-1,TRBD1,TRBV18,TGTGCCAGCTCATCCACCGGGACAGGGAATGAAGCTTTCTTT,CASSSTGTGNEAFF
TRBJ1-1,.,TRBV28,TGTGCCAGCAGTTTTGATGCAAGGCGGGAAGCTTTCTTT,CASSFDARREAFF
TRBJ2-3,.,TRBV7-9,TGTGCCAGCAGCTTAGCACAATCCACAGATAAGCAGTATTTT,CASSLAQSTDKQYF
TRBJ2-4,TRBD2,TRBV29-1,TGCAGCGTTGAAGACCGGGGGGGACGGACGCTAGCCAAAAACATTCAGTACTTC,CSVEDRGGRTLAKNIQYF
TRBJ2-3,TRBD2,TRBV4-1,TGCGCCAGCAGCCAACAACTAGCGGGGGGGCGGGGCAGCAACACAGATACGCAGTATTTT,CASSQQLAGGRGSNTDTQYF
TRBJ2-5,TRBD2,TRBV28,TGTGCCAGCAGAGCGGAGGCCGGGGGAGGGGAGACCCAGTACTTC,CASRAEAGGGETQYF
TRBJ1-2,.,TRBV5-4,TGTGCCAGCAGCTTAACAGGAGCAGGAGGCTACACCTTC,CASSLTGAGGYTF
TRBJ2-7,TRBD1,TRBV28,TGTGCCAGCAGTTTATTCGCAGGGGGCCAGTACGAGCAGTACTTC,CASSLFAGGQYEQYF
TRBJ1-6,TRBD1,TRBV13,TGTGCCAGCAGCATTGGGACAGGGTGGAATTCACCCCTCCACTTT,CASSIGTGWNSPLHF
TRBJ2-5,.,TRBV4-2,TGTGCCAGCAGCCAAGATCTGGTCCGCCAGGGGACCCAGTACTTC,CASSQDLVRQGTQYF
TRBJ2-7,TRBD2,TRBV13,TGTGCCAGCAGCCTAACGTCTAGAGCGGGGGGCCGCTACGAGCAGTACTTC,CASSLTSRAGGRYEQYF
TRBJ1-2,.,TRBV11-3,TGTGCCAGCAGCTTAGACGCAGGGGATGGCTACACCTTC,CASSLDAGDGYTF
TRBJ2-5,TRBD1,TRBV15,TGTGCCACCAGCAGGGACAGGGAGAAAGAGACCCAGTACTTC,CATSRDREKETQYF
TRBJ2-7,.,TRBV7-6,TGTGCCAGCAGCCCCCGCAGCTACGAGCAGTACTTC,CASSPRSYEQYF
TRBJ2-1,.,TRBV29-1,TGCAGCGTTGAAGGCAGGTACAATGAGCAGTTCTTC,CSVEGRYNEQFF
TRBJ1-1,.,TRBV11-2,TGTGCCAGCAGCCATTGGGGAGACAGGTCAACGGGGAGAGCTTTCTTT,CASSHWGDRSTGRAFF
TRBJ2-7,TRBD1,TRBV6-5,TGTGCCAGCAGTCCCGACAGGGGTGGGCCCTACGAGCAGTACTTC,CASSPDRGGPYEQYF
TRBJ2-7,.,TRBV11-3,TGTGCCAGCAGCTTAGTACGGACAACCCTCGAGCAGTACTTC,CASSLVRTTLEQYF
TRBJ1-6,.,TRBV19,TGTGCCAGTAGTAAGGGGGGAGGGAATAAATCACCCCTCCACTTT,CASSKGGGNKSPLHF
TRBJ2-6,TRBD1,TRBV29-1,TGCAGCGTTGAAGGGGGACAGCTCTCTGGGGCCAACGTCCTGACTTTC,CSVEGGQLSGANVLTF
TRBJ2-1,.,TRBV29-1,TGCAGCGTTGTGCCCGGGAGTATGGACAATGAGCAGTTCTTC,CSVVPGSMDNEQFF
TRBJ2-7,.,TRBV14,TGTGCCAGCAGCCTACTCCAGGGCCGAGAGCCCGAGCAGTACTTC,CASSLLQGREPEQYF
TRBJ1-1,TRBD1,TRBV18,TGTGCCAGCTCACACCGGGACAGGGGAAAGAACACTGAAGCTTTCTTT,CASSHRDRGKNTEAFF
TRBJ2-1,.,TRBV7-9,TGTGCCAGCAGCTTAATACTAGGCCAATTCAATGAGCAGTTCTTC,CASSLILGQFNEQFF
TRBJ2-5,TRBD2,TRBV7-9,TGTGCCAGCAGCTTGTTTCGGGGGGGTGAAGAGACCCAGTACTTC,CASSLFRGGEETQYF